This T cell receptor beta chain was identified during a study of blood T cells in healthy people across ages. Study information: Template switching caught about one barcoded beta molecule for each two T cells.

CDR3 length: 16 amino acids. Germline V lookup: CDR1 DFQATT, CDR2 SNEGSKA (reference sequence). V lost 0 bases to trimming and J lost 0 bases, with 12 bases between them. Combining a sample-barcoded 5' primer with a J-beta primer mix, a second PCR ran for 7 to 11 cycles. TCRdb called the 5' RACE reads again in MiXCR, with one record for every CDR3 protein. The sample includes about 540,000 distinct CDR3 sequences, less than 25% of them seen just once. These data also featured in a second study, about T cells of mothers and their children. That source reports: The sample comes from nine or ten healthy Caucasian donors: mothers and children.

The chain uses TRBV20-1 and TRBJ1-5; a weak D match, TRBD1 (5 bases). Sequences were obtained from blood. The sequence was collected from a boy aged 5-17 years in good health. The CDR3 bases are TGCAGTGCTAGAGATGCCCGGGACTATAGCAATCAGCCCCAGCATTTT. It codes for CSARDARDYSNQPQHF.